These T cell receptor beta chains were read from a single sample in a study of vaccination and CD4 T cells after COVID-19. TCRdb processed the PCR reads anew with MiXCR; each CDR3 protein has one entry. The data hold about 12,000 distinct CDR3 sequences, with roughly two thirds observed a single time. Their specific antigens are unknown. The sample was CD4+ T cells from blood, cultured in vitro, taken before SARS-CoV-2 vaccination. These receptors came from a human donor who had recovered from COVID-19. Both conserved end residues are part of each CDR3. Each record gives: J gene, V gene, clone size, CDR3 length, D gene, CDR3 protein, CDR3 DNA. The D gene is left open where the match is weak. Clone size, where shown, is once, few, many, or a class for clones that have expanded.

J gene: TRBJ2-1; V gene: TRBV7-9; clone size: NA; CDR3 length: 12; D gene: TRBD2; CDR3 protein: CASSREGNEQFF; CDR3 DNA: TGTGCCAGCAGCCGGGAGGGCAATGAGCAGTTCTTC
J gene: TRBJ1-4; V gene: TRBV5-1; clone size: NA; CDR3 length: 12; D gene: TRBD1; CDR3 protein: CASSLQGEKLFF; CDR3 DNA: TGCGCCAGCAGCCTACAGGGGGAAAAACTGTTTTTT
J gene: TRBJ1-2; V gene: TRBV6-1; clone size: NA; CDR3 length: 14; D gene: TRBD1; CDR3 protein: CASSVDRGLDGYTF; CDR3 DNA: TGTGCCAGCAGTGTGGACAGGGGTTTGGATGGCTACACCTTC
J gene: TRBJ2-1; V gene: TRBV7-2; clone size: few; CDR3 length: 18; D gene: NA; CDR3 protein: CASSLALGVRSSYNEQFF; CDR3 DNA: TGTGCCAGCAGCTTAGCGTTGGGGGTTAGGAGTTCCTACAATGAGCAGTTCTTC
J gene: TRBJ1-2; V gene: TRBV20-1; clone size: NA; CDR3 length: 14; D gene: TRBD1; CDR3 protein: CSASSYRGPYGYTF; CDR3 DNA: TGCAGTGCTTCTTCGTACAGGGGTCCATATGGCTACACCTTC
J gene: TRBJ1-1; V gene: TRBV27; clone size: NA; CDR3 length: 16; D gene: NA; CDR3 protein: CASSFGWAGENTEAFF; CDR3 DNA: TGTGCCAGCAGTTTCGGATGGGCAGGGGAGAACACTGAAGCTTTCTTT
J gene: TRBJ1-5; V gene: TRBV19; clone size: once; CDR3 length: 14; D gene: NA; CDR3 protein: CASTRPGTHQPQHF; CDR3 DNA: TGTGCCAGTACCCGCCCGGGGACGCATCAGCCCCAGCATTTT
J gene: TRBJ2-5; V gene: TRBV19; clone size: NA; CDR3 length: 15; D gene: TRBD1; CDR3 protein: CATRGQGEYEETQYF; CDR3 DNA: TGTGCCACCCGAGGACAGGGGGAGTACGAAGAGACCCAGTACTTC
J gene: TRBJ2-7; V gene: TRBV27; clone size: NA; CDR3 length: 15; D gene: NA; CDR3 protein: CASSETGILSYEQYF; CDR3 DNA: TGTGCCAGCAGTGAAACCGGGATTCTATCCTACGAGCAGTACTTC
J gene: TRBJ2-3; V gene: TRBV7-3; clone size: NA; CDR3 length: 15; D gene: TRBD1; CDR3 protein: CASSTRTGGVDTQYF; CDR3 DNA: TGTGCCAGCAGCACTCGGACAGGGGGCGTAGATACGCAGTATTTT
J gene: TRBJ2-5; V gene: TRBV6-5; clone size: few; CDR3 length: 18; D gene: TRBD2; CDR3 protein: CASSYSPGLAGGEETQYF; CDR3 DNA: TGTGCCAGCAGTTACTCACCGGGACTAGCGGGAGGGGAGGAGACCCAGTACTTC
J gene: TRBJ2-7; V gene: TRBV7-8; clone size: NA; CDR3 length: 14; D gene: NA; CDR3 protein: CASSLVGEAYEQYF; CDR3 DNA: TGTGCCAGCAGCTTAGTGGGGGAGGCCTACGAGCAGTACTTC
J gene: TRBJ2-3; V gene: TRBV24-1; clone size: NA; CDR3 length: 16; D gene: TRBD2; CDR3 protein: CATSVASGRLTDTQYF; CDR3 DNA: TGTGCCACCAGTGTTGCTAGCGGGAGGCTAACAGATACGCAGTATTTT
J gene: TRBJ2-1; V gene: TRBV20-1; clone size: NA; CDR3 length: 13; D gene: NA; CDR3 protein: CSAWSSSYNEQFF; CDR3 DNA: TGCAGTGCATGGTCGAGCTCCTACAATGAGCAGTTCTTC
J gene: TRBJ1-1; V gene: TRBV20-1; clone size: NA; CDR3 length: 15; D gene: TRBD1; CDR3 protein: CSATQLEGAGTEAFF; CDR3 DNA: TGCAGTGCTACCCAGCTAGAGGGGGCTGGCACTGAAGCTTTCTTT
J gene: TRBJ2-1; V gene: TRBV6-2/TRBV6-3; clone size: NA; CDR3 length: 15; D gene: TRBD2; CDR3 protein: CASSSGGSSYNEQFF; CDR3 DNA: TGTGCCAGCAGTTCGGGAGGGAGCTCCTACAATGAGCAGTTCTTC
J gene: TRBJ2-3; V gene: TRBV29-1; clone size: NA; CDR3 length: 13; D gene: TRBD1; CDR3 protein: CSARQGSTDTQYF; CDR3 DNA: TGCAGCGCCCGACAGGGAAGCACAGATACGCAGTATTTT
J gene: TRBJ1-1; V gene: TRBV7-9; clone size: NA; CDR3 length: 12; D gene: NA; CDR3 protein: CASSRSITEAFF; CDR3 DNA: TGTGCCAGCAGCCGTAGTATCACTGAAGCTTTCTTT
J gene: TRBJ1-5; V gene: TRBV6-1; clone size: NA; CDR3 length: 14; D gene: TRBD1; CDR3 protein: CASRPTGGNQPQHF; CDR3 DNA: TGTGCCAGCAGGCCAACAGGGGGAAATCAGCCCCAGCATTTT
J gene: TRBJ2-2; V gene: TRBV19; clone size: NA; CDR3 length: 20; D gene: TRBD1; CDR3 protein: CASSILVKQGARGYTGELFF; CDR3 DNA: TGTGCCAGTAGTATATTGGTAAAACAGGGGGCGCGCGGGTACACCGGGGAGCTGTTTTTT
J gene: TRBJ1-2; V gene: TRBV4-1; clone size: NA; CDR3 length: 14; D gene: NA; CDR3 protein: CASSPGYDNYGYTF; CDR3 DNA: TGCGCCAGCAGCCCCGGGTATGATAACTATGGCTACACCTTC
J gene: TRBJ1-5; V gene: TRBV19; clone size: NA; CDR3 length: 13; D gene: NA; CDR3 protein: CASTFDRSQPQHF; CDR3 DNA: TGTGCCAGTACTTTTGACCGTTCACAGCCCCAGCATTTT
J gene: TRBJ1-3; V gene: TRBV20-1; clone size: few; CDR3 length: 15; D gene: TRBD1; CDR3 protein: CSAREGTGSGNTIYF; CDR3 DNA: TGCAGTGCGCGAGAAGGGACAGGGTCTGGAAACACCATATATTTT
J gene: TRBJ2-5; V gene: TRBV7-9; clone size: NA; CDR3 length: 22; D gene: TRBD2; CDR3 protein: CASTFKGFRTSGSTFNQETQYF; CDR3 DNA: TGTGCCAGCACCTTCAAGGGGTTCCGGACTAGCGGGAGCACTTTTAACCAAGAGACCCAGTACTTC
J gene: TRBJ2-7; V gene: TRBV20-1; clone size: few; CDR3 length: 13; D gene: TRBD2; CDR3 protein: CSATGGRSYEQYF; CDR3 DNA: TGCAGTGCTACAGGCGGGAGGTCCTACGAGCAGTACTTC
J gene: TRBJ1-1; V gene: TRBV7-8; clone size: few; CDR3 length: 13; D gene: NA; CDR3 protein: CASSFSGVTEAFF; CDR3 DNA: TGTGCCAGCAGCTTTTCCGGGGTCACTGAAGCTTTCTTT
J gene: TRBJ2-2; V gene: TRBV7-2; clone size: NA; CDR3 length: 15; D gene: NA; CDR3 protein: CASSLVGVDAGELFF; CDR3 DNA: TGTGCCAGCAGCTTAGTCGGGGTTGACGCCGGGGAGCTGTTTTTT
J gene: TRBJ1-5; V gene: TRBV12-3/TRBV12-4; clone size: once; CDR3 length: 20; D gene: NA; CDR3 protein: CASSPGTALSLPHSNQPQHF; CDR3 DNA: TGTGCCAGCAGTCCGGGGACGGCCTTGAGTTTGCCCCATAGCAATCAGCCCCAGCATTTT